A single T cell receptor (beta chain) is shown here with its context. MiXCR, run by TCRdb on the PCR reads, gives a single entry per CDR3 protein. This sample has about 630,000 distinct CDR3 sequences, with about 25% found just once. The data were taken from a study of molecular identifiers for immune sequencing clone quantification. Trimming took 5 bases from V and 4 from J, leaving 15 bases between them. Germline V gives CDR1 LNHDA, CDR2 SQIVND (reference sequence). The CDR3 sequence is 15 residues long. This receptor was identified in a human donor in good health. Some libraries in this study had Jurkat cell RNA spiked in. The chain is built from TRBV19 and TRBJ2-1; D is perhaps TRBD1 (5 bases). The sequenced material came from naive CD8+ T cells from blood, with Jurkat cell RNA spiked in. Subset reported: FACS-sorted CD8+CD4-CCR7+CD45RA+ naive T cells. The CDR3 spells CASSAGHGLYNEQFF. The CDR3 DNA is TGTGCCAGTAGTGCCGGACATGGATTATACAATGAGCAGTTCTTC. The whole variable domain, filled in from reference TRBV19 and TRBJ2-1, reads DGGITQSPKYLFRKEGQNVTLSCEQNLNHDAMYWYRQDPGQGLRLIYYSQIVNDFQKGDIAEGYSVSREKKESFPLTVTSAQKNPTAFYLCASSAGHGLYNEQFFGPGTRLTVL.